A single sample is the source of the 5 T cell receptor beta chains below, sequenced in a study of control samples from healthy donors and cancer patients. The assay was immunoSEQ multiplex PCR, and TCRdb's table has in-frame clones only and misses some. The sample lists about 44,000 clones, more than 75% occurring once. The specimen was PBMCs. All receptors come from a woman in her sixties with lung cancer.

V usage is TRBV5-1 and J usage is TRBJ2-5; 8 nucleotides agree with TRBD2. V lost 0 bases, J lost 1 base, and 2 bases stayed unmatched. This CDR3 has 15 amino acids. The germline V gene encodes CDR1 SGHRS and CDR2 YFSETQ. CDR3 nucleotides: TGCGCCAGCAGCTTGGGACTAGCGTCCCAAGAGACCCAGTACTTC. Its protein product is CASSLGLASQETQYF.

The chain has TRBV29-1 and TRBJ2-7; 11 bases align to TRBD2. This CDR3 comprises 14 residues. Germline-derived CDR1 and CDR2 are SQVTM and ANQGSEA. Losses at the gene ends were 2 bases for V and 4 bases for J; bases not matched to a gene: 4. CDR3 region: CSVELAGGLYEQYF. As DNA, the CDR3 is TGCAGCGTTGAACTAGCGGGGGGACTTTACGAGCAGTACTTC.

This rearrangement joins TRBV2 to TRBJ2-2; D perhaps matches TRBD2 (5 bases). This CDR3 region has 16 residues. The germline CDR1 and CDR2 sequences are SNHLY and FYNNEI. Between the trimmed V and J ends, which lost 8 bases and 1 base, there was a span of 17 bases. The CDR3 region has the DNA TGTGCCAGCGGACTGTGGGCCGGTCTGAACACCGGGGAGCTGTTTTTT. It is translated as CASGLWAGLNTGELFF.

The CDR3 DNA reads TGCAGCGTACAGGGTATTAATGAAAAACTGTTTTTT. Encoded protein: CSVQGINEKLFF. The V and J genes are TRBV29-1 and TRBJ1-4; weak D call: TRBD1 (6 bases). The germline CDR1 and CDR2 sequences are SQVTM and ANQGSEA. The CDR3 sequence is 12 residues long. Trimming pared 6 bases from V and 4 bases from J, leaving 9 bases between.

The chain is built from TRBV29-1 and TRBJ2-7, with 9 bases matching TRBD1. The J segment lost 7 bases and the V segment lost 0 bases, leaving 10 bases of the junction unmatched. The germline gives CDR1 SQVTM, CDR2 ANQGSEA. The CDR3 contains 15 residues. The CDR3 region is CSVEDGGQGGWEQYF. CDR3 DNA sequence: TGCAGCGTTGAAGATGGGGGACAGGGAGGATGGGAGCAGTACTTC.